Sequencing of this T cell receptor (beta chain) was carried out in a study of T cells in Graves' hyperthyroidism and ophthalmopathy. Unmatched junction bases numbered 5, after V lost 5 bases and J lost 0 bases. Germline V gives CDR1 PRHDT, CDR2 FYEKMQ (reference sequence). The CDR3 length is 15 residues. RNA transcripts yielded amplified TCR beta CDR3 regions. The HTBI primer set served for first-round RT-PCR of the TCR CDR3. MiXCR, run by TCRdb on the multiplex PCR reads, gives a single entry per CDR3 protein. Of hundreds of thousands of distinct CDR3 sequences in the sample, roughly 17% are singletons; the top ten hold roughly 18%. This clonotype was seen many times.

This chain joins TRBV13 and TRBJ2-7; TRBD2 agrees at 9 bases. The specimen was blood. The origin of this receptor is a woman aged 18 to 35 with Graves' ophthalmopathy. The CDR3 DNA follows: TGTGCCAGCAGCGCCCCGGGACTAGCCTCCTACGAGCAGTACTTC. Translated: CASSAPGLASYEQYF.